These T cell receptor beta chains were read from a single sample in a study of blood T cell repertoires in COVID-19. Data came from immunoSEQ multiplex PCR; TCRdb stores just in-frame clones and leaves some out. Of some 120,000 clones listed, just over 85% are singletons. Sequencing was performed on peripheral blood. All receptors come from a woman in her forties or fifties with active or convalescent COVID-19. The CDR3 runs from the conserved cysteine through the conserved F or W. The D gene is left open where the match is weak. The size entry is marked missing in some rows and otherwise reads once, few, many or a size class.

.	TRBD2	TRBV5-1	TRBJ2-7	TGCGCCAGCAGCTTGGGCCTGTCTAGCGGTCCCTACGAGCAGTACTTC	CASSLGLSSGPYEQYF
.	.	TRBV29-1	TRBJ1-2	TGCAGCGTTGACACGGGGGGTGGGCATGGCTACACCTTC	CSVDTGGGHGYTF
.	TRBD2	TRBV13	TRBJ2-3	TGTGCCAGCAGCTTAATAGCGGGGGCTAATACGCAGTATTTT	CASSLIAGANTQYF
.	TRBD2	TRBV27	TRBJ2-1	TGTGCCAGCACCGGACTAGCGGGAGACCGCAGGTTCTTC	CASTGLAGDRRFF
.	TRBD1	TRBV3-1/TRBV3-2	TRBJ1-2	TGTGCCAGCAGCCGATTCCAGGGGGGCTATGGCTACACCTTC	CASSRFQGGYGYTF
.	.	TRBV20-1	TRBJ2-1	TGCAGTGCTCCAGATTTCAATGAGCAGTTCTTC	CSAPDFNEQFF
once	TRBD2	TRBV6-2/TRBV6-3	TRBJ2-7	TGTGCCAGCAGTTACCCCCTAGCGGGTTTAAGTTCCGAGCAGTACTTC	CASSYPLAGLSSEQYF
.	TRBD1	TRBV4-2	TRBJ2-7	TGTGCCAGCGGCGGACAGGCCATAGACGAGCAGTACTTC	CASGGQAIDEQYF
.	.	TRBV5-5	TRBJ1-2	TGTGCCAGCAGCTTGGACCAGGGAAAAGTCGGCTACACCTTC	CASSLDQGKVGYTF
few	TRBD1	TRBV5-1	TRBJ2-7	TGCGCCAGCTCCCCCGGGACAGGGCTCTACGAGCAGTACTTC	CASSPGTGLYEQYF
.	.	TRBV28	TRBJ1-4	TGTGCCAGCAGTTTATTTAGTAATGAAAAACTGTTTTTT	CASSLFSNEKLFF
.	.	TRBV6-2/TRBV6-3	TRBJ2-3	TGTGCCAGCAGTCCCTTCTCAGATACGCAGTATTTT	CASSPFSDTQYF
few	TRBD2	TRBV4-2	TRBJ2-1	TGTGCCAGCAGCCCGGGACTAGCGGGAGGACCCTCCTACAATGAGCAGTTCTTC	CASSPGLAGGPSYNEQFF
.	.	TRBV30	TRBJ1-4	TGTGCCTGGAGTTTGGGCCTTAATGAAAAACTGTTTTTT	CAWSLGLNEKLFF
.	TRBD2	TRBV10-3	TRBJ2-3	TGTGCCATCTTTCTAGCGGGCCGTGCTAAAGAAACAGATACGCAGTATTTT	CAIFLAGRAKETDTQYF